Sequencing of this T cell receptor beta chain was carried out in a study of blood T cell repertoires in COVID-19. The overall study: COVID-19 samples from acute and convalescent phases originated in the United States, Italy and Spain.

The data were produced by immunoSEQ multiplex PCR, yet TCRdb's version contains in-frame clones alone and is incomplete. Here the sample spans fewer than 350,000 clones, roughly 89% being singletons. The CDR3 has 12 amino acids. V lost 4 bases and J lost 6, with 9 bases in between. Germline-derived CDR1 and CDR2 are MNHEY and SVGAGI. The chain is built from TRBV6-5 and TRBJ1-2, with D possibly matching TRBD1 (6 bases). The sample consisted of peripheral blood. The sequence came from a woman aged 55 to 70 with COVID-19, enrolled during active disease. The CDR3 spells CASSSPGDGYTF. CDR3 DNA sequence: TGTGCCAGCAGTTCCCCAGGGGATGGCTACACCTTC.